This TCR beta chain was retrieved from a study of control samples from healthy donors and cancer patients. Clones were sequenced by immunoSEQ multiplex PCR, and TCRdb holds only the in-frame ones, with some missing. In the table there are some 150,000 clones, under 90% of which are singletons. The V and J ends lost 1 base and 0 bases respectively, with 12 bases between them. This CDR3 is built from 17 residues. Germline CDR1 LGHNA, CDR2 YNFKEQ. Sequencing was performed on blood. The source is a man aged 30 to 45 in good health. The chain links TRBV4-2 to TRBJ1-4; D uncertain. As DNA, the CDR3 is TGTGCCAGCAGCCAAGGAGGATACCAGCCAACTAATGAAAAACTGTTTTTT. It is translated as CASSQGGYQPTNEKLFF.